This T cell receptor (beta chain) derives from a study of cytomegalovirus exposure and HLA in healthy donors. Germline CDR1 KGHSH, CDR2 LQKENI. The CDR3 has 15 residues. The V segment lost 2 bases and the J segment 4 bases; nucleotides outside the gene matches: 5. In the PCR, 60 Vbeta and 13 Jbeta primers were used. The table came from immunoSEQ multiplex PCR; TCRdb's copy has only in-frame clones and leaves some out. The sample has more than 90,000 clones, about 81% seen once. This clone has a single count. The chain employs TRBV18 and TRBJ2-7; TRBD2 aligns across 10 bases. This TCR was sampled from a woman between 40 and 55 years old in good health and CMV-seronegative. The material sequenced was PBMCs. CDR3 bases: TGTGCCAGCTCACCATTCCGGACTAGCGGTTACGAGCAGTACTTC. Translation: CASSPFRTSGYEQYF.